Shown below are 32 T cell receptor beta chains from a single sample sequenced in a study of cytomegalovirus exposure and HLA in healthy donors. The table came from immunoSEQ multiplex PCR; TCRdb's copy has only in-frame clones and leaves some out. The sample records approximately 150,000 clones, roughly 89% being singletons. Sequencing used PBMCs. These receptors were taken from a young woman in good health and CMV-seronegative.

The gene calls are TRBV6-4 and TRBJ1-5, with 7 nucleotides matching TRBD1. V was clipped by 2 bases and J by 1 base; unmatched bases: 8. Germline V gene lookup returns CDR1 MRHNA and CDR2 SNTAGT. The CDR3 totals 17 residues. The CDR3 is CASSDRGGRTSNQPQHF. The CDR3 DNA sequence: TGTGCCAGCAGTGACAGAGGGGGCCGAACGAGCAATCAGCCCCAGCATTTT.

The V gene is TRBV27, the J gene TRBJ2-1; TRBD1 agrees at 7 bases. The CDR3 has 14 residues. V gave up 5 bases and J gave up 0 bases; unmatched junction bases: 1. Germline lookup yields CDR1 MNHEY and CDR2 SMNVEV (reference sequence). The CDR3 DNA follows: TGTGCCAGCAGTGGGGACAGCTCCTACAATGAGCAGTTCTTC. Amino acids: CASSGDSSYNEQFF.

The rearrangement links TRBV18 to TRBJ1-5; D not resolved. Between the trimmed V and J ends, which lost 3 bases and 4 bases, there was a span of 7 bases. The CDR3 consists of 13 residues. CDR1 and CDR2 (germline): KGHSH, LQKENI. CDR3 nucleotides: TGTGCCAGCTCACCTAGTACGAATCAGCCCCAGCATTTT. It codes for CASSPSTNQPQHF.

The J gene is TRBJ1-6, the V gene TRBV10-2; no firm D call. V lost 7 bases, J lost 7 bases, and 11 bases lay in between. Germline V CDR1 and CDR2: WSHSY, SAAADI. The CDR3 covers 13 residues. This chain's CDR3 is CASTDIRNSPLHF. The DNA of the CDR3 is TGCGCCAGCACTGATATCAGGAATTCACCCCTCCACTTT.

The chain is built from TRBV11-3 and TRBJ2-3; TRBD2 matches 8 bases. The CDR3 covers 15 residues. Per the germline V gene, CDR1 is SGHNT and CDR2 is YENEEA. V was pared by 5 bases and J by 3 bases, with 7 bases of the junction left unmatched. In DNA form, the CDR3 reads TGTGCCAGCAGCCCGGGAGGGGGTCCGACAGATACGCAGTATTTT. Residues: CASSPGGGPTDTQYF.

This chain connects TRBV5-1 to TRBJ2-3; TRBD2 might be the D (6 bases). V shed 2 bases and J shed 2 bases, with 12 bases lying between them. The CDR3 covers 15 residues. Per germline, CDR1 SGHRS and CDR2 YFSETQ. Here the CDR3 reads CASSFTRGDTDTQYF. For the CDR3, the DNA is TGCGCCAGCAGCTTTACGCGGGGAGACACAGATACGCAGTATTTT.

The rearrangement joins TRBV11-2 to TRBJ2-7; 9 positions agree with TRBD1. With 5 bases clipped from V and 4 bases from J, the junction kept 9 bases outside the gene matches. Germline V gene data show CDR1 as SGHAT and CDR2 as FQNNGV. This CDR3 comprises 15 residues. The CDR3 loop is CASSLRPDRGYEQYF. Here the CDR3 DNA reads TGTGCCAGCAGCCTAAGGCCGGACAGGGGATACGAGCAGTACTTC.

The V gene is TRBV5-1, the J gene TRBJ2-2, with 8 bases that match TRBD1. J lost 6 bases, V lost 4 bases, and 8 bases had no gene match. The CDR3 spans 15 residues. Per the germline V gene, CDR1 is SGHRS and CDR2 is YFSETQ. CDR3 DNA: TGCGCCAGCAGCACCCGGGACAGGAGTCCCGGGGAGCTGTTTTTT. Protein sequence: CASSTRDRSPGELFF.

Only a few counts were recorded for this clone. The rearrangement uses TRBV6-6 and TRBJ1-6; no clear D. Germline CDR1 and CDR2: MNHNY and SVGAGI (reference sequence). The V end lost 4 bases, the J end lost 10 bases, and 14 bases lay between the germline ends. This CDR3 spans 14 amino acids. CDR3 nucleotide sequence: TGTGCCAGCAGTTCGTCATCAGTTCTCTCACCCCTCCACTTT. Translating it yields CASSSSSVLSPLHF.

The CDR3 is CASSKRQGSSGELFF. The CDR3 bases are TGTGCCAGCAGTAAAAGACAGGGAAGTTCCGGGGAGCTGTTTTTT. The gene calls are TRBV6-5 and TRBJ2-2, with 7 bases that match TRBD1. Germline lookup yields CDR1 MNHEY and CDR2 SVGAGI. J gave up 6 bases and V 5 bases, and 9 bases lay outside the gene matches. The CDR3 loop spans 15 amino acids.

The chain combines TRBV11-2 with TRBJ1-5; D possibly corresponds to TRBD1 (6 bases). V was pared by 0 bases and J by 9 bases, with 15 bases between. CDR1 and CDR2 (germline): SGHAT, FQNNGV. The CDR3 sequence is 15 residues long. The CDR3 here is CASSLDEQGRRPQHF. Written as DNA, the CDR3 is TGTGCCAGCAGCTTAGATGAACAGGGACGTAGGCCCCAGCATTTT.

V and J are TRBV6-5 and TRBJ2-1; 11 nucleotides match TRBD2. The germline CDR1 and CDR2 sequences are MNHEY and SVGAGI. V was clipped by 6 bases and J by 8 bases; unmatched bases: 6. This CDR3 has 14 residues. This CDR3 is CASSRSGGVYEQFF. CDR3 nucleotide sequence: TGTGCCAGCAGCCGTAGCGGGGGGGTCTATGAGCAGTTCTTC.

The rearrangement links TRBV11-2 to TRBJ2-7; 7 nucleotides line up with TRBD1. The V segment lost 5 bases and the J segment 2 bases; nucleotides outside the gene matches: 9. The V gene's germline CDR1 is SGHAT and CDR2 FQNNGV. The CDR3 sequence is 15 residues long. This CDR3 reads CASSQTGTDAYEQYF. The CDR3 DNA sequence: TGTGCCAGCAGCCAAACCGGGACAGACGCCTACGAGCAGTACTTC.

The J gene is TRBJ1-2, the V gene TRBV4-1, with D tentatively TRBD1 (6 bases). Germline V gene sequence: CDR1 MGHRA, CDR2 YSYEKL. The CDR3 length is 15 residues. Trimming shortened V by 2 bases and J by 0 bases, and 10 bases separated the two germline ends. The CDR3 spells CASSQSRGTNYGYTF. CDR3 bases: TGCGCCAGCAGCCAAAGCAGGGGAACTAACTATGGCTACACCTTC.

Only one count was recorded for this clone. The rearrangement uses TRBV29-1 and TRBJ2-2; 13 positions agree with TRBD2. Germline lookup yields CDR1 SQVTM and CDR2 ANQGSEA. The CDR3 has 17 amino acids. Unmatched junction bases numbered 6, after V lost 0 bases and J lost 5 bases. As DNA, the CDR3 is TGCAGCGTTGAAGATCAGCCGACTAGCGGGGGGACCGGGGAGCTGTTTTTT. Residues: CSVEDQPTSGGTGELFF.

The chain couples TRBV6-6 to TRBJ2-2; D may be TRBD2 (5 bases). Germline assignment: CDR1 MNHNY and CDR2 SVGAGI (reference sequence). This CDR3 contains 13 residues. Trimming pared 10 bases from V and 0 bases from J, leaving 9 bases between. DNA for the CDR3: TGTGCCACGGGAATACCGAACACCGGGGAGCTGTTTTTT. This encodes CATGIPNTGELFF.

As DNA, the CDR3 is TGTGCCAGCAGCTTTGTAGCGGGGGCCGGGGATGAGCAGTTCTTC. Protein: CASSFVAGAGDEQFF. The genes are TRBV11-2 and TRBJ2-1, with TRBD2 matching 9 bases. The CDR3 runs 15 residues. The germline CDR1 and CDR2 sequences are SGHAT and FQNNGV. The V and J ends lost 3 bases and 8 bases, in that order; junction bases with no gene match: 8.

This chain connects TRBV27 to TRBJ2-7; possibly TRBD2 for D (6 bases). The CDR3 runs 17 residues. Trimming took off 2 bases at V and 1 base at J, with 18 bases between the two ends. Germline CDR1 MNHEY, CDR2 SMNVEV (reference sequence). The CDR3 DNA reads as TGTGCCAGCAGTTTACCCCCCCAGGAGGGACCTTCCTACGAGCAGTACTTC. It specifies CASSLPPQEGPSYEQYF.

The V call is TRBV7-2, the J call TRBJ2-7; a possible D gene is TRBD2 (6 bases). The V end was cut by 3 bases, the J end by 0 bases, with 6 bases between. The V gene's germline CDR1 is SGHTA and CDR2 FQGNSA. This CDR3 has 13 amino acids. Here the CDR3 DNA reads TGTGCCAGCAGCTTGGGACTCTCCTACGAGCAGTACTTC. This translates into CASSLGLSYEQYF.

The chain links TRBV2 to TRBJ2-1, with D possibly matching TRBD1 (6 bases). This CDR3 comprises 11 residues. Trimming left V 10 bases short and J 6 bases short, with 10 bases between. Germline CDR1 and CDR2: SNHLY and FYNNEI. CDR3 amino acids: CATTDSNEQFF. The CDR3 DNA follows: TGTGCCACCACGGACAGCAATGAGCAGTTCTTC. Drawing the rest from reference TRBV2 and TRBJ2-1, the complete variable domain is EPEVTQTPSHQVTQMGQEVILRCVPISNHLYFYWYRQILGQKVEFLVSFYNNEISEKSEIFDDQFSVERPDGSNFTLKIRSTKLEDSAMYFCATTDSNEQFFGPGTRLTVL.

The genes are TRBV6-1 and TRBJ2-3, with TRBD2 as a possible D gene (6 bases). V lost 6 bases and J lost 0, with 10 bases in between. The germline V gene has CDR1 MNHNS and CDR2 SASEGT. This CDR3 comprises 14 residues. The CDR3 nucleotides read TGTGCCAGCAGGGAGGGTTTTAGCACAGATACGCAGTATTTT. Its translation: CASREGFSTDTQYF.

J is TRBJ1-2 and V is TRBV11-2; 7 nucleotides line up with TRBD1. CDR3 length: 13 amino acids. Unmatched junction bases numbered 5, after V lost 4 bases and J lost 6 bases. Germline-derived CDR1 and CDR2 are SGHAT and FQNNGV. Here the CDR3 reads CASSYEGADGYTF. CDR3 in DNA: TGTGCCAGCAGCTACGAGGGGGCGGATGGCTACACCTTC.

This chain joins TRBV6-1 and TRBJ1-2; D not resolved. V lost 6 bases and J 7 bases, leaving 9 bases between the germline ends. The CDR3 spans 11 residues. Per the germline V gene, CDR1 is MNHNS and CDR2 is SASEGT. As DNA, the CDR3 is TGTGCCAGCAGACAAAGCGGTGGCTACACCTTC. Translation: CASRQSGGYTF.

V usage is TRBV30 and J usage is TRBJ2-7, with TRBD2 matching over 10 bases. V lost 0 bases to trimming and J lost 0 bases; unmatched junction nucleotides: 11. This CDR3 is built from 18 residues. Germline V gene sequence: CDR1 GTSNPN, CDR2 SVGIG (reference sequence). The CDR3 DNA follows: TGTGCCTGGAGTGTATTAAGTCTAGCGGGGGAACGCTCCTACGAGCAGTACTTC. It yields the protein CAWSVLSLAGERSYEQYF.

Comment on this clone: Distinct nucleotide sequences in the sample also encode this CDR3. The chain employs TRBV4-1 and TRBJ2-7; 7 bases are shared with TRBD1. V dropped 3 bases and J dropped 0; count of bases not matched to a gene: 5. There are 15 residues in the CDR3. Per the germline V gene, CDR1 is MGHRA and CDR2 is YSYEKL. Written as DNA, the CDR3 is TGCGCCAGCAGCCAGGCAGGGGGACCCTCCTACGAGCAGTACTTC. Amino acids: CASSQAGGPSYEQYF.

J is TRBJ1-4 and V is TRBV4-1, with TRBD1 identical over 7 bases. V dropped 4 bases and J dropped 5; count of bases not matched to a gene: 13. Germline CDR1 and CDR2: MGHRA and YSYEKL. This CDR3 spans 17 amino acids. CDR3 loop: CASSRQGLLPFNEKLFF. For the CDR3, the DNA is TGCGCCAGCAGCCGACAGGGCCTGTTACCCTTCAATGAAAAACTGTTTTTT.

V is TRBV6-6 and J is TRBJ2-3; TRBD2 matches at 9 bases. Trimming took 7 bases from V and 0 from J; bases not matched to a gene: 8. The CDR3 is made up of 16 amino acids. Germline CDR1 and CDR2: MNHNY and SVGAGI (reference sequence). CDR3 region: CASNNERGASTDTQYF. The CDR3 bases are TGTGCCAGCAACAATGAGCGGGGGGCTAGCACAGATACGCAGTATTTT.

The V call is TRBV4-3, the J call TRBJ2-2, with a tentative D call TRBD1 (6 bases). V gave up 6 bases and J gave up 6 bases, with 11 bases separating them. There are 13 residues in the CDR3. Looked up from germline, CDR1 is LGHNA and CDR2 is YSLEER. The CDR3 coding sequence is TGCGCCAGCAGTTCAGGGGACGCCGGGGAGCTGTTTTTT. Amino acids: CASSSGDAGELFF.

Regarding this clone: The sample has other DNA sequences that encode this CDR3 too. This chain joins TRBV7-2 and TRBJ1-1; a possible D gene is TRBD1 (5 bases). The CDR3 is 13 residues long. Trimming cost V 3 bases and J 3 bases, with 8 bases left between them. Germline assignment: CDR1 SGHTA and CDR2 FQGNSA. CDR3 coding DNA: TGTGCCAGCAGCTTTTCCAGGGACACTGAAGCTTTCTTT. Translated, it gives CASSFSRDTEAFF.

V and J are TRBV5-5 and TRBJ1-1; D possibly corresponds to TRBD1 (5 bases). The CDR3 runs to 12 residues. Germline assignment: CDR1 SGHKS and CDR2 YYEKEE (reference sequence). The ends were cut back, 2 bases at V and 5 bases at J, with 7 bases in the middle. The CDR3 region is CASSFSGTEAFF. The CDR3 DNA reads as TGTGCCAGCAGCTTCTCAGGGACTGAAGCTTTCTTT.

The chain links TRBV27 to TRBJ2-7, with a possible D match to TRBD2 (5 bases). This CDR3 has 13 amino acids. Trimming took off 1 base at V and 5 bases at J, with 9 bases between the two ends. The germline V gene encodes CDR1 MNHEY and CDR2 SMNVEV (reference sequence). The CDR3 sequence is CASSLFHGDEQYF. The CDR3 DNA is TGTGCCAGCAGTTTATTTCACGGGGACGAGCAGTACTTC.

The chain carries TRBV4-2 and TRBJ2-5; no clear D. CDR1 is LGHNA and CDR2 is YNFKEQ in the germline V gene. The V end lost 0 bases, the J end lost 2 bases, and 13 bases lay between the germline ends. The CDR3 runs to 16 residues. CDR3 in amino acids: CASSQDLDTGQETQYF. CDR3 DNA: TGTGCCAGCAGCCAAGATCTTGACACCGGACAAGAGACCCAGTACTTC.